These T cell receptor beta chains were read from a single sample in a study of cytomegalovirus exposure and HLA in healthy donors. Libraries were prepared by immunoSEQ multiplex PCR; TCRdb keeps only in-frame clonotypes and omits some of them. The sample has 130,000 to 150,000 clones, 73% seen once. Sequencing was performed on PBMCs. Receptors originate from a human donor in good health. The CDR3 runs from the conserved cysteine through the conserved F or W. Fields, in order: D gene, J gene, CDR3 length, V gene, clone size, CDR3 DNA, CDR3 protein. The D gene is left open where the match is weak. Not all rows give a size; the values are once, few, many and, for expanded clones, a class.

d_gene: -; j_gene: TRBJ1-5; len: 15; v_gene: TRBV9; abundance: -; CDR3nt: TGTGCCAGCAGCGTAGGGGGGGGTCCTAGTCAGCCCCAGCATTTT; CDR3aa: CASSVGGGPSQPQHF
d_gene: TRBD2; j_gene: TRBJ2-7; len: 16; v_gene: TRBV7-4; abundance: once; CDR3nt: TGTGCCAGCAGCCCCCGCCGCCTAGCGGGGGCCTACGAGCAGTACTTC; CDR3aa: CASSPRRLAGAYEQYF
d_gene: TRBD1; j_gene: TRBJ2-3; len: 17; v_gene: TRBV7-9; abundance: -; CDR3nt: TGTGCCAGCAGAGACTTAGAGGGGACAGGAATCTCAGATACGCAGTATTTT; CDR3aa: CASRDLEGTGISDTQYF
d_gene: -; j_gene: TRBJ2-7; len: 15; v_gene: TRBV11-2; abundance: -; CDR3nt: TGTGCCAGCAGCTTAGCGACTTTTTCGCCCTACGAGCAGTACTTC; CDR3aa: CASSLATFSPYEQYF
d_gene: TRBD1; j_gene: TRBJ1-2; len: 16; v_gene: TRBV4-1; abundance: -; CDR3nt: TGCGCCAGCAGCCCTCCGAGACAGGGGGCAGGCTATGGCTACACCTTC; CDR3aa: CASSPPRQGAGYGYTF
d_gene: TRBD2; j_gene: TRBJ2-3; len: 18; v_gene: TRBV19; abundance: -; CDR3nt: TGTGCCAGTAGTATTTACCTAGCGGGGGGCGCTAGCACAGATACGCAGTATTTT; CDR3aa: CASSIYLAGGASTDTQYF
d_gene: -; j_gene: TRBJ2-2; len: 13; v_gene: TRBV19; abundance: -; CDR3nt: TGTGCCAGTGGAGGGACGGACACCGGGGAGCTGTTTTTT; CDR3aa: CASGGTDTGELFF
d_gene: -; j_gene: TRBJ2-3; len: 16; v_gene: TRBV6-1; abundance: once; CDR3nt: TGTGCCAGCAGTGTTAACAGGGGGGGCTCCACAGATACGCAGTATTTT; CDR3aa: CASSVNRGGSTDTQYF
d_gene: TRBD2; j_gene: TRBJ2-7; len: 14; v_gene: TRBV11-2; abundance: -; CDR3nt: TGTGCCAGCTCGGGGGCGGGGGGCTCCTACGAGCAGTACTTC; CDR3aa: CASSGAGGSYEQYF
d_gene: -; j_gene: TRBJ1-2; len: 14; v_gene: TRBV10-2; abundance: -; CDR3nt: TGCGCCAGCAGTGAGGGGCAGACCTCGGATGGCTACACCTTC; CDR3aa: CASSEGQTSDGYTF
d_gene: TRBD2; j_gene: TRBJ2-3; len: 18; v_gene: TRBV18; abundance: -; CDR3nt: TGTGCCAGCTCACTCAAGCGGTATTCCGGGACTAATATAGATACGCAGTATTTT; CDR3aa: CASSLKRYSGTNIDTQYF
d_gene: TRBD2; j_gene: TRBJ2-7; len: 16; v_gene: TRBV6-5; abundance: -; CDR3nt: TGTGCCAGCAGTTACTCGGGGACTAGCATCGTCTACGAGCAGTACTTC; CDR3aa: CASSYSGTSIVYEQYF
d_gene: TRBD1; j_gene: TRBJ1-1; len: 15; v_gene: TRBV5-1; abundance: -; CDR3nt: TGCGCCAGCAGCCCGGGGACAGGGCAAAACACTGAAGCTTTCTTT; CDR3aa: CASSPGTGQNTEAFF
d_gene: TRBD1; j_gene: TRBJ2-1; len: 17; v_gene: TRBV27; abundance: -; CDR3nt: TGTGCCAGCAGTCTAAGACTGGTACAGACAGGGAACAATGAGCAGTTCTTC; CDR3aa: CASSLRLVQTGNNEQFF
d_gene: TRBD2; j_gene: TRBJ2-3; len: 15; v_gene: TRBV28; abundance: -; CDR3nt: TGTGCCAGCAGTATTACTAGCGGGGGGGTGGATACGCAGTATTTT; CDR3aa: CASSITSGGVDTQYF
d_gene: -; j_gene: TRBJ1-2; len: 11; v_gene: TRBV30; abundance: -; CDR3nt: TGTGCCTGGAGTCTGGGGAGTGGCTACACCTTC; CDR3aa: CAWSLGSGYTF
d_gene: -; j_gene: TRBJ1-5; len: 14; v_gene: TRBV27; abundance: -; CDR3nt: TGTGCCAGTCACCCCTCAGGGGTATATCAGCCCCAGCATTTT; CDR3aa: CASHPSGVYQPQHF
d_gene: -; j_gene: TRBJ1-1; len: 13; v_gene: TRBV4-1; abundance: -; CDR3nt: TGCGCCAGCAGCCAAGATACCCAGACTGAAGCTTTCTTT; CDR3aa: CASSQDTQTEAFF
d_gene: TRBD2; j_gene: TRBJ2-7; len: 16; v_gene: TRBV7-8; abundance: -; CDR3nt: TGTGCCAGCAGCTTAGACCTACTAGCGGGGACCTACGAGCAGTACTTC; CDR3aa: CASSLDLLAGTYEQYF
d_gene: TRBD1; j_gene: TRBJ2-3; len: 16; v_gene: TRBV5-1; abundance: -; CDR3nt: TGCGCCAGCAGCTTGGTAGGGGGCGGATCAACAGATACGCAGTATTTT; CDR3aa: CASSLVGGGSTDTQYF
d_gene: TRBD1; j_gene: TRBJ2-5; len: 15; v_gene: TRBV7-9; abundance: -; CDR3nt: TGTGCCAGCAGTGAAGACAGGGCAGGAGGAGAGACCCAGTACTTC; CDR3aa: CASSEDRAGGETQYF
d_gene: TRBD2; j_gene: TRBJ2-3; len: 16; v_gene: TRBV7-9; abundance: -; CDR3nt: TGTGCCAGCAGCTTCCCGGGACTAGCGGGAGGAGATACGCAGTATTTT; CDR3aa: CASSFPGLAGGDTQYF